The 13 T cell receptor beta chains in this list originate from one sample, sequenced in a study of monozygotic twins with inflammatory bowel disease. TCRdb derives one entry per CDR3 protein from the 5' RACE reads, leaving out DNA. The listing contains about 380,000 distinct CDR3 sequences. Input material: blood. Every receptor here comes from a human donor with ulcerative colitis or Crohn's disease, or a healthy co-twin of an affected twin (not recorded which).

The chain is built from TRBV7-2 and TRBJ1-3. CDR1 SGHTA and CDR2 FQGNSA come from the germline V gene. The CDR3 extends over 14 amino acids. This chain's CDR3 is CASSLVTGGNTIYF.

The chain's CDR3 is CSAFPPGGHLNNEQFF. The V gene is TRBV20-1, the J gene TRBJ2-1; TCRdb's D call of TRBD1 is untestable without DNA. Germline CDR1 is DFQATT and CDR2 is SNEGSKA (reference sequence). The CDR3 consists of 16 residues.

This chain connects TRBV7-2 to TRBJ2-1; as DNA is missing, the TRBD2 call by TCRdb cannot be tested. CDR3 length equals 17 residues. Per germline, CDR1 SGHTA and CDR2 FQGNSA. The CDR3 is CASSLAGLAGGYNEQFF.

The CDR3 is CASSPRQGEQETQYF. This chain uses TRBV27 with TRBJ2-5; without DNA, the TCRdb call of TRBD1 cannot be checked. The germline gives CDR1 MNHEY, CDR2 SMNVEV (reference sequence). The CDR3 spans 15 residues.

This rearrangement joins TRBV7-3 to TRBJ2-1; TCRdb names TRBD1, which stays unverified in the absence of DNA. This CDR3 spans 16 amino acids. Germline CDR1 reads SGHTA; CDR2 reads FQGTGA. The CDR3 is CASSLRGAGIYNEQFF.

This CDR3 reads CASSFSRTGGSSSYEQYF. V and J are TRBV5-1 and TRBJ2-7; TCRdb's assignment of TRBD1 cannot be checked, as there is no DNA. CDR1 is SGHRS and CDR2 is YFSETQ in the germline V gene. The CDR3 sequence is 18 residues long.

CDR3 sequence: CASSQDPDKSYEQYF. This rearrangement joins TRBV4-2 to TRBJ2-7; the TCRdb call, TRBD1, lacks DNA for checking. The CDR3 consists of 15 residues. Germline V gives CDR1 LGHNA, CDR2 YNFKEQ.

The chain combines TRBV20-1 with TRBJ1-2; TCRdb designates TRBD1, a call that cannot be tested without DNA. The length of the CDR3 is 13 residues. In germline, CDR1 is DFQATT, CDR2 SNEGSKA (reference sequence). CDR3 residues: CSAFTPGSEGYTF.

This chain's CDR3 is CSVRTGNQETQYF. V is TRBV29-1 and J is TRBJ2-5; TCRdb lists TRBD1, though no DNA is available to test this call. The CDR3 length is 13 residues. The germline V gene has CDR1 SQVTM and CDR2 ANQGSEA.

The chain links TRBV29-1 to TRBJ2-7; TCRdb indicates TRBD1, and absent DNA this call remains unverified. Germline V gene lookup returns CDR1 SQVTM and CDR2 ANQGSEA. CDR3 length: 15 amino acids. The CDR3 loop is CSVEEVQGTRYEQYF.

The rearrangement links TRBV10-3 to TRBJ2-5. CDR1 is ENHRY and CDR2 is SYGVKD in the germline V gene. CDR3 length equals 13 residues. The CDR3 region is CAISEAGQETQYF.

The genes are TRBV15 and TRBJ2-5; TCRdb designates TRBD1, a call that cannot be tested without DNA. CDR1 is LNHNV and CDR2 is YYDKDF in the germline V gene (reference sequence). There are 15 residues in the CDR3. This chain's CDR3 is CATSRDLGGQETQYF.

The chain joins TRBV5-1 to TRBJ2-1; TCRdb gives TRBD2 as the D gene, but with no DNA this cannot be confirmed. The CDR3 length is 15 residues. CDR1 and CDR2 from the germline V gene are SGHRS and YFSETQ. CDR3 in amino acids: CASSLELAAYNEQFF.